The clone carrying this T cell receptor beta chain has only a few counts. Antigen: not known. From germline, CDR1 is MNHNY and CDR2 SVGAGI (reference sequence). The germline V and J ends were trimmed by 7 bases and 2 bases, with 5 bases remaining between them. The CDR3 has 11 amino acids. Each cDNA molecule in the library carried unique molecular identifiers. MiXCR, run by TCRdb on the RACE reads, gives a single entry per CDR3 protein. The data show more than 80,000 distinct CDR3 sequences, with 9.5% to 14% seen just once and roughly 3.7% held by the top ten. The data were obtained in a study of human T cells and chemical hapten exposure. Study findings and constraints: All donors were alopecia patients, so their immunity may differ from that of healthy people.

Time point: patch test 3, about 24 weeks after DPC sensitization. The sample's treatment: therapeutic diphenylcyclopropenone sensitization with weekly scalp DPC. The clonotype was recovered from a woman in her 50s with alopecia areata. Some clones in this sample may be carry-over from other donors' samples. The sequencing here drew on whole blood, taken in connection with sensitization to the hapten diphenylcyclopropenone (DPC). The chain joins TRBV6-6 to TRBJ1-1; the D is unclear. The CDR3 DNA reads TGTGCCAGCATCTACAACACTGAAGCTTTCTTT. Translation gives CASIYNTEAFF.